This T cell receptor beta chain was sequenced in a study of T cell repertoires in cytomegalovirus infection. Study in general: Both recently identified HLA-C-restricted and well-studied HLA-B-restricted CMV epitopes were used in the study. TCR beta signatures that were public indicated CMV infection and matching HLA type.

The ends were cut back, 3 bases at V and 4 bases at J, with 9 bases in the middle. The CDR3 contains 13 residues. The germline CDR1 and CDR2 sequences are LNHDA and SQIVND (reference sequence). Overall study results and limits: The study found HLA-C-restricted CMV-specific TCR beta clonotypes dominating the ex vivo response. The study identified carriers of CMV plus the relevant HLA from cumulative public TCR beta family frequency.

A remark on this clonotype: No antigen is known for it.

TCRdb itself ran the reads through MiXCR, one entry per CDR3 protein. The sample consists of around 360,000 distinct CDR3 sequences, just under 35% of them appearing once. The sequencing here drew on cultured PBMCs, taken from culture after CMV antigen stimulation. The TCR was taken from a human donor in good health (CMV status not recorded). Some clones in this sample may be carry-over from other donors' samples. The V gene is TRBV19, the J gene TRBJ1-1; TRBD1 is a possible D gene (6 bases). CDR3 sequence: CASSIGGLTEAFF. DNA for the CDR3: TGTGCCAGTAGTATCGGGGGGCTCACTGAAGCTTTCTTT. Supplemented by reference TRBV19 and TRBJ1-1, the full variable domain reads DGGITQSPKYLFRKEGQNVTLSCEQNLNHDAMYWYRQDPGQGLRLIYYSQIVNDFQKGDIAEGYSVSREKKESFPLTVTSAQKNPTAFYLCASSIGGLTEAFFGQGTRLTVV.